The clone carrying this TCR beta chain was seen only a few times. No antigen is known for it. The data originate from a study of T-cell reconstitution after alpha-beta-depleted transplantation in children. Findings of the study overall: Several patients had high TCRbeta diversity at day 60; it came from surviving recipient T cells and thymic progenitors.

This CDR3 has 15 amino acids. The germline gives CDR1 SGHVS, CDR2 FQNEAQ. V lost 0 bases, J lost 1 base, and 8 bases lay in between. The TCRbeta library incorporated unique molecular identifiers. TCRdb passed the PCR reads through MiXCR, listing each CDR3 protein once. Altogether some 440,000 distinct CDR3 sequences are present, around 15% being singletons, with the ten largest covering about 32%. This clonotype originated in a boy under three years old who had a stem cell transplant for Wiskott-Aldrich syndrome, so the T cells may come from the graft donor. The sample was PBMCs, mostly from graft donor cells, taken 360 days after TCRalphabeta/CD19-depleted stem cell transplant. V and J are TRBV7-8 and TRBJ2-3; D gene ambiguous. CDR3: CASSLARLGTDTQYF. The CDR3 nucleotides are TGTGCCAGCAGCTTAGCGAGGCTAGGCACAGATACGCAGTATTTT.